Following are 15 T cell receptor beta chains from one sample sequenced in a study of T cell responses to AZD1222 COVID-19 vaccine. Some clones are missing from TCRdb's copy, which holds only in-frame ones; the method was immunoSEQ multiplex PCR. The sample includes around 150,000 clones, about 93% seen only once; the top ten take around 2.9%. Here the sequenced sample was peripheral blood, taken 28 days after the second AZD1222 dose. All receptors derive from an adult who received the AZD1222 COVID-19 vaccine.

CDR3 residues: CASRGQGNQPQHF. CDR3 DNA: TGTGCCAGCAGAGGACAGGGCAATCAGCCCCAGCATTTT. The chain uses TRBV7-9 and TRBJ1-5; 7 nucleotides align to TRBD1. The V gene's germline CDR1 is SEHNR and CDR2 FQNEAQ (reference sequence). The CDR3 length is 13 residues. V was clipped by 6 bases and J by 2 bases; unmatched bases: 1.

The rearrangement links TRBV19 to TRBJ2-7; D possibly corresponds to TRBD2 (6 bases). The CDR3 spans 15 residues. Trimming left V 2 bases short and J 5 bases short, with 16 bases between. CDR1 LNHDA and CDR2 SQIVND come from the germline V gene (reference sequence). CDR3 residues: CASSIIAGIFDEQYF. In nucleotides, the CDR3 is TGTGCCAGTAGTATAATTGCGGGAATTTTCGACGAGCAGTACTTC. Drawing the rest from reference TRBV19 and TRBJ2-7, the complete variable domain is DGGITQSPKYLFRKEGQNVTLSCEQNLNHDAMYWYRQDPGQGLRLIYYSQIVNDFQKGDIAEGYSVSREKKESFPLTVTSAQKNPTAFYLCASSIIAGIFDEQYFGPGTRLTVT.

The chain employs TRBV10-2 and TRBJ1-1, with a possible D match to TRBD1 (6 bases). Trimming took 0 bases from V and 0 from J, leaving 11 bases between them. From germline, CDR1 is WSHSY and CDR2 SAAADI. The CDR3 consists of 16 residues. CDR3 loop: CASSESGQTMNTEAFF. CDR3 DNA: TGCGCCAGCAGTGAGTCAGGACAGACCATGAACACTGAAGCTTTCTTT.

This clone was counted a single time. The chain couples TRBV19 to TRBJ2-7; TRBD2 matches 16 bases. V lost 3 bases to trimming and J lost 2 bases; unmatched junction nucleotides: 4. CDR1 and CDR2 (germline): LNHDA, SQIVND (reference sequence). The CDR3 is made up of 17 amino acids. The CDR3 reads CASSMGLAGGRTYEQYF. In DNA form, the CDR3 reads TGTGCCAGTAGTATGGGACTAGCGGGAGGGCGAACCTACGAGCAGTACTTC.

This chain's CDR3 is CASSSSSSDRINEKLFF. In DNA form, the CDR3 reads TGTGCCAGCAGCTCCTCGTCGTCGGACAGGATTAATGAAAAACTGTTTTTT. The chain joins TRBV2 to TRBJ1-4, with 7 bases aligning to TRBD1. Trimming took 6 bases from V and 4 from J; bases not matched to a gene: 14. The CDR3 extends over 17 amino acids. Germline values: CDR1 SNHLY, CDR2 FYNNEI. Full variable domain (remainder filled in from reference TRBV2 and TRBJ1-4): EPEVTQTPSHQVTQMGQEVILRCVPISNHLYFYWYRQILGQKVEFLVSFYNNEISEKSEIFDDQFSVERPDGSNFTLKIRSTKLEDSAMYFCASSSSSSDRINEKLFFGSGTQLSVL.

The rearrangement joins TRBV5-6 to TRBJ2-1; the match to TRBD2 covers 11 bases. The CDR3 spans 14 residues. Germline CDR1 and CDR2: SGHDT and YYEEEE. V lost 6 bases and J lost 9; bases outside the gene matches: 8. The chain's CDR3 is CASTVAGGPREQFF. As DNA, the CDR3 is TGTGCCAGCACCGTAGCGGGAGGGCCCCGTGAGCAGTTCTTC.

The CDR3 sequence is CASSLGGGGTEAFF. The CDR3 region has the DNA TGTGCCAGCAGTCTGGGGGGAGGGGGAACTGAAGCTTTCTTT. This chain joins TRBV27 and TRBJ1-1; D is possibly TRBD1 (6 bases). The CDR3 runs to 14 residues. Trimming shortened V by 5 bases and J by 5 bases, and 15 bases separated the two germline ends. The germline CDR1 and CDR2 sequences are MNHEY and SMNVEV (reference sequence).

This rearrangement joins TRBV7-9 to TRBJ1-5; 7 bases fit TRBD1. The junction had 7 bases not matched to a gene; V was cut back by 5 bases and J by 3 bases. This CDR3 spans 15 amino acids. CDR1 and CDR2 from the germline V gene are SEHNR and FQNEAQ (reference sequence). CDR3 sequence (DNA): TGTGCCAGCAGCGCAAGCACAGGGGTCAATCAGCCCCAGCATTTT. Translation: CASSASTGVNQPQHF. Looking up the rest from reference TRBV7-9 and TRBJ1-5 gives the full variable domain: DTGVSQNPRHKITKRGQNVTFRCDPISEHNRLYWYRQTLGQGPEFLTYFQNEAQLEKSRLLSDRFSAERPKGSFSTLEIQRTEQGDSAMYLCASSASTGVNQPQHFGDGTRLSIL.

This chain connects TRBV19 to TRBJ1-1; 7 positions agree with TRBD1. The V gene end was trimmed by 0 bases and the J gene end by 11 bases; junction bases not matched to a gene: 9. Germline lookup yields CDR1 LNHDA and CDR2 SQIVND (reference sequence). The CDR3 is made up of 14 amino acids. The CDR3 sequence is CASSIELMGQRAFF. CDR3 bases: TGTGCCAGTAGTATAGAATTGATGGGACAGCGGGCTTTCTTT.

The chain links TRBV6-2 or TRBV6-3 to TRBJ2-3; D possibly corresponds to TRBD2 (6 bases). The CDR3 runs to 18 residues. The germline V gene encodes CDR1 MNHEY and CDR2 SVGEGT. Trimming removed 5 bases from V and 0 bases from J, with 21 bases in between. The CDR3 protein is CASSPAPGLAPSTDTQYF. The CDR3 DNA sequence: TGTGCCAGCAGTCCAGCTCCTGGGCTAGCGCCTAGCACAGATACGCAGTATTTT.

This clone occurred once. The V and J genes are TRBV27 and TRBJ1-1; tentative D call: TRBD1 (6 bases). V lost 4 bases, J lost 4 bases, and 19 bases lay in between. The CDR3 contains 16 residues. The germline V gene has CDR1 MNHEY and CDR2 SMNVEV (reference sequence). The CDR3 DNA is TGTGCCAGCAGTTCCCTCGGGTTTGGGGGGCTCACTGAAGCTTTCTTT. Protein sequence: CASSSLGFGGLTEAFF.

This clone was seen more than once but under ten times. A far larger clone is just one base off, so this is likely a read error. The chain uses TRBV5-1 and TRBJ1-3; 8 nucleotides align to TRBD1. The CDR3 loop spans 16 amino acids. CDR1 and CDR2 from the germline V gene are SGHRS and YFSETQ. The CDR3 DNA sequence: TGCGCCTGCAGCGACCCGGGACAGGCTCAAGGAAACACCATATATTTT. It yields the protein CACSDPGQAQGNTIYF.

The J gene is TRBJ1-2, the V gene TRBV21-1; TRBD1, the table's D call, was not compared with the DNA. TRBV21-1 is flagged as a pseudogene. The length of the CDR3 is 15 residues. Written as DNA, the CDR3 is TGTGCCAGCAGCAAAGGCGGCAGGGATAAGGATGGCTACACCTTC. Its translation: CASSKGGRDKDGYTF.

The chain couples TRBV27 to TRBJ2-1; 11 bases are shared with TRBD2. The CDR3 sequence is 15 residues long. CDR1 is MNHEY and CDR2 is SMNVEV in the germline V gene (reference sequence). J gave up 6 bases and V 5 bases, and 6 bases lay outside the gene matches. Here the CDR3 DNA reads TGTGCCAGCAGTCCAATAGCGGGAGGGTCCAATGAGCAGTTCTTC. Protein product: CASSPIAGGSNEQFF.

The chain carries TRBV6-5 and TRBJ1-1; 7 bases agree with TRBD1. The V gene end was trimmed by 10 bases and the J gene end by 0 bases; junction bases not matched to a gene: 5. Looked up from germline, CDR1 is MNHEY and CDR2 is SVGAGI. The CDR3 extends over 13 amino acids. DNA of the CDR3: TGTGCCACGAGGGACAGTATGAACACTGAAGCTTTCTTT. This encodes CATRDSMNTEAFF.